The following is a T cell receptor beta chain sequence with its context. This sample was included in a study of T cell changes during pregnancy in multiple sclerosis. CDR3 length: 15 residues. Germline V CDR1 and CDR2: GTSNPN, SVGIG (reference sequence). V shed 5 bases and J 7 bases; nucleotides not matched to a gene: 6. Data came from immunoSEQ multiplex PCR; TCRdb stores just in-frame clones and leaves some out. The sample carries some 67,000 clones, more than 85% recorded once. Source: peripheral blood, taken in the first trimester of pregnancy. The rearrangement joins TRBV30 to TRBJ2-1, with TRBD2 matching over 15 bases. This clonotype originated in a female donor with multiple sclerosis, enrolled in a pregnancy study. CDR3 sequence reads: CAWATGTSGRNEQFF. The CDR3 DNA reads as TGTGCCTGGGCTACCGGGACTAGCGGGAGGAATGAGCAGTTCTTC. Looking up the rest from reference TRBV30 and TRBJ2-1 gives the full variable domain: SQTIHQWPATLVQPVGSPLSLECTVEGTSNPNLYWYRQAAGRGLQLLFYSVGIGQISSEVPQNLSASRPQDRQFILSSKKLLLSDSGFYLCAWATGTSGRNEQFFGPGTRLTVL.